The clone carrying this TCR beta chain appeared many times. Germline values: CDR1 SQVTM, CDR2 ANQGSEA. The CDR3 runs to 12 residues. Trimming left V 1 base short and J 3 bases short, with 6 bases between. This record belongs to a study of T-cell reconstitution after alpha-beta-depleted transplantation in children. The authors prepared the TCRbeta library with unique molecular identifiers. MiXCR was run by TCRdb on the PCR reads, yielding one entry per CDR3 protein. The sample shows around 380,000 distinct CDR3 sequences, under 13% of them seen only once. This TCR came from a human donor who donated a stem cell graft to a child with acute myeloid leukemia. The chain combines TRBV29-1 with TRBJ2-5, with unresolved D. Here the sequenced sample was PBMCs from the stem cell graft donor, taken from the stem cell graft. The CDR3 nucleotides read TGCAGCGTTGAAGGACTCGAAGAGACCCAGTACTTC. Translated, it gives CSVEGLEETQYF. The full variable domain, completed using reference TRBV29-1 and TRBJ2-5, is SAVISQKPSRDICQRGTSLTIQCQVDSQVTMMFWYRQQPGQSLTLIATANQGSEATYESGFVIDKFPISRPNLTFSTLTVSNMSPEDSSIYLCSVEGLEETQYFGPGTRLLVL.